The 22 T cell receptor beta chains below all came from one sample that was sequenced in a study of T-cell reconstitution after alpha-beta-depleted transplantation in children. The TCRbeta library incorporated unique molecular identifiers. From the PCR reads, TCRdb called clonotypes with MiXCR, one entry per CDR3 protein. The sample holds approximately 240,000 distinct CDR3 sequences; approximately 9.9% are singletons and the top ten take around 5.1%. Material: PBMCs from the stem cell graft donor, obtained from the stem cell graft. Source of these receptors: a human donor who donated a stem cell graft to a child with SCID.

This clonotype came up many times. The chain is built from TRBV2 and TRBJ2-2; D call uncertain. This CDR3 is 13 amino acids long. The ends were cut back, 8 bases at V and 1 base at J, with 8 bases in the middle. CDR1 and CDR2 (germline): SNHLY, FYNNEI. The CDR3 here is CASAAQNTGELFF. CDR3 sequence (DNA): TGTGCCAGCGCGGCTCAGAACACCGGGGAGCTGTTTTTT.

This clonotype was recorded at least ten times. This chain links TRBV5-1 with TRBJ2-7, with 11 bases matching TRBD1. The CDR3 consists of 15 residues. Losses at the gene ends were 0 bases for V and 2 bases for J; bases not matched to a gene: 1. Germline V lookup: CDR1 SGHRS, CDR2 YFSETQ. The CDR3: CASSLGTGGTYEQYF. The DNA for the CDR3 is TGCGCCAGCAGCTTGGGGACAGGGGGCACCTACGAGCAGTACTTC.

In its sample, this clonotype was seen many times. This chain uses TRBV12-3 or TRBV12-4 with TRBJ1-3, with D unresolved. V was pared by 6 bases and J by 0 bases, with 6 bases between. CDR3 size: 13 residues. DNA for the CDR3: TGTGCCAGCAGACGAGGCTCTGGAAACACCATATATTTT. It codes for CASRRGSGNTIYF.

J is TRBJ2-3 and V is TRBV20-1; TRBD2 is a possible D gene (7 bases). The germline CDR1 and CDR2 sequences are DFQATT and SNEGSKA (reference sequence). With 8 bases removed from V and 5 bases from J, the gap between germline ends came to 23 bases. The CDR3 has 15 amino acids. The CDR3 DNA follows: TGCAGTCCAGACGGTCGGGGGGCCGGTGGAGATACGCAGTATTTT. Amino acids: CSPDGRGAGGDTQYF.

This clonotype has at least ten counts. V usage is TRBV14 and J usage is TRBJ2-1, with D possibly being TRBD2 (6 bases). Germline V gives CDR1 SGHDN, CDR2 FVKESK. Trimming left V 0 bases short and J 9 bases short, with 9 bases between. There are 13 residues in the CDR3. Written as DNA, the CDR3 is TGTGCCAGCAGCCAAGATAGGGGAGGTGAGCAGTTCTTC. It translates to CASSQDRGGEQFF.

In its sample, this clonotype was seen many times. The J gene is TRBJ2-4, the V gene TRBV5-1; 13 nucleotides align to TRBD2. V lost 0 bases, J lost 10 bases, and 4 bases stayed unmatched. CDR1 is SGHRS, CDR2 YFSETQ, per germline. This CDR3 comprises 15 residues. CDR3 sequence (DNA): TGCGCCAGCAGCTTGGCCGGGACTAGCGGGGCTATTCAGTACTTC. Amino acid sequence: CASSLAGTSGAIQYF.

This clonotype was seen repeatedly, ten times or more. V and J are TRBV7-9 and TRBJ1-1, with D possibly TRBD1 on 6 matching bases. This CDR3 is 13 amino acids long. CDR1 and CDR2 (germline): SEHNR, FQNEAQ (reference sequence). V was pared by 2 bases and J by 5 bases, with 9 bases between. The CDR3 protein is CASSLQGLTEAFF. For the CDR3, the DNA is TGTGCCAGCAGCTTACAGGGGCTAACTGAAGCTTTCTTT. The full variable domain, with the rest looked up from reference TRBV7-9 and TRBJ1-1, is DTGVSQNPRHKITKRGQNVTFRCDPISEHNRLYWYRQTLGQGPEFLTYFQNEAQLEKSRLLSDRFSAERPKGSFSTLEIQRTEQGDSAMYLCASSLQGLTEAFFGQGTRLTVV.

This clonotype was seen at least ten times. The rearrangement links TRBV3-1 to TRBJ1-4; 7 nucleotides line up with TRBD1. Looked up from germline, CDR1 is LGHDT and CDR2 is YNNKEL (reference sequence). V dropped 3 bases and J dropped 8; count of bases not matched to a gene: 6. CDR3 size: 14 residues. CDR3 loop: CASSQLQGEEKLFF. The CDR3 DNA follows: TGTGCCAGCAGCCAGCTGCAGGGGGAAGAAAAACTGTTTTTT.

The V and J genes are TRBV6-2 or TRBV6-3 and TRBJ2-5, with TRBD2 identical over 12 bases. CDR3 size: 20 residues. Trimming removed 4 bases from V and 5 bases from J; junction bases left unmatched: 20. Looked up from germline, CDR1 is MNHEY and CDR2 is SVGEGT. The CDR3 DNA is TGTGCCAGCAGTTCACTCATGACTAGCGGGGGCCCGGGCCCATGTGAGACCCAGTACTTC. This gives the protein CASSSLMTSGGPGPCETQYF.

This clonotype was observed many times. The chain joins TRBV29-1 to TRBJ1-1; D is undetermined. This CDR3 has 12 residues. V dropped 0 bases and J dropped 6 bases, with 8 bases sitting between them. Germline assignment: CDR1 SQVTM and CDR2 ANQGSEA. The CDR3 DNA sequence: TGCAGCGTTGAAGAAATCGGGTCTGAAGCTTTCTTT. Amino acid sequence: CSVEEIGSEAFF.

This clonotype showed up just a few times. This may be a read error, as it is one base from a much larger clone. The chain has TRBV12-3 or TRBV12-4 and TRBJ1-5; D gene unclear. The CDR3 extends over 18 amino acids. The CDR3 spells CACSLDGISGSSNQPQHF. The DNA of the CDR3 is TGTGCCTGCAGTTTAGACGGTATTTCTGGGAGTAGCAATCAGCCCCAGCATTTT.

This clonotype has a count of ten or more. This chain uses TRBV20-1 with TRBJ2-3, with D maybe TRBD2 (7 bases). CDR1 and CDR2 (germline): DFQATT, SNEGSKA (reference sequence). This CDR3 contains 15 residues. Trimming left V 6 bases short and J 2 bases short, with 18 bases between. The CDR3 reads CSAGIRGAVTDTQYF. The CDR3 nucleotides are TGCAGTGCAGGAATACGGGGGGCCGTCACAGATACGCAGTATTTT.

The sample holds a few counts of this clonotype. CDR3 bases: TGCAGTGCTATCGGGACTAGCGGGGGCTATGGAGCAGATACGCAGTATTTT. Translation gives CSAIGTSGGYGADTQYF. The chain links TRBV20-1 to TRBJ2-3, with TRBD2 matching 14 bases. Germline V gene data show CDR1 as DFQATT and CDR2 as SNEGSKA (reference sequence). J gave up 4 bases and V 4 bases, and 10 bases lay outside the gene matches. CDR3 length: 17 amino acids.

The chain has TRBV7-9 and TRBJ2-1; possible D gene TRBD1, 6 bases. In germline, CDR1 is SEHNR, CDR2 FQNEAQ (reference sequence). The V and J ends lost 2 bases and 8 bases respectively, with 19 bases between them. The CDR3 contains 16 residues. CDR3 protein: CASSLIRVGASDEQFF. CDR3 sequence (DNA): TGTGCCAGCAGCTTAATTCGCGTGGGGGCCTCGGATGAGCAGTTCTTC.

Of note for this clonotype: This may be a read error, as it is one base from a much larger clone. The V and J genes are TRBV3-1 and TRBJ1-1, with D uncertain. The CDR3 has 17 amino acids. Germline CDR1 and CDR2: LGHDT and YNNKEL (reference sequence). The CDR3: CASSPTWAEVRNAEAFF. The CDR3 DNA reads as TGTGCCAGCAGCCCCACGTGGGCAGAGGTGAGGAACGCTGAAGCTTTCTTT.

This clonotype was seen repeatedly, ten times or more. The rearrangement links TRBV4-1 to TRBJ1-5; possibly TRBD1 for D (5 bases). Germline lookup yields CDR1 MGHRA and CDR2 YSYEKL. Trimming pared 4 bases from V and 1 base from J, leaving 23 bases between. CDR3 length: 19 residues. CDR3 coding DNA: TGCGCCAGCAGCCCCACCCCCGGGGGATCCGTTTCAAGCAATCAGCCCCAGCATTTT. Amino acid sequence: CASSPTPGGSVSSNQPQHF.

This clonotype has a count of ten or more. V is TRBV5-1 and J is TRBJ1-6; perhaps TRBD1 as D (5 bases). Trimming stripped 2 bases from V and 8 bases from J, with 11 bases between. CDR3 length equals 14 residues. Germline lookup yields CDR1 SGHRS and CDR2 YFSETQ. In nucleotides, the CDR3 is TGCGCCAGCAGCTTCGGCCAGACAGATTCACCCCTCCACTTT. It translates to CASSFGQTDSPLHF.

This clonotype was counted between two and nine times. The J gene is TRBJ1-4, the V gene TRBV11-2; maybe TRBD1 (6 bases). The CDR3 is 18 amino acids. CDR1 is SGHAT, CDR2 FQNNGV, per germline. The V end was cut by 2 bases, the J end by 6 bases, with 22 bases between. The CDR3 coding sequence is TGTGCCAGCAGCTTATGGGCCTTCACAGGGAAGGGGGATGAAAAACTGTTTTTT. Its protein is CASSLWAFTGKGDEKLFF.

There are many counts of this clonotype. This chain links TRBV5-5 with TRBJ2-3; D gene unclear. Germline assignment: CDR1 SGHKS and CDR2 YYEKEE (reference sequence). V was cut by 2 bases and J by 2 bases, with 18 bases left in between. CDR3 length: 17 amino acids. The chain's CDR3 is CASSFGSTPSITDTQYF. Here the CDR3 DNA reads TGTGCCAGCAGCTTCGGGTCGACTCCCTCCATCACAGATACGCAGTATTTT.

This clonotype occurred many times. The chain recombines TRBV5-1 with TRBJ2-7; 12 bases line up with TRBD2. Germline V gene lookup returns CDR1 SGHRS and CDR2 YFSETQ. V trimming: 4 bases; J trimming: 0 bases; junction bases outside the gene matches: 5. The CDR3 is 16 amino acids. CDR3 loop: CASSLAGGTNSYEQYF. Here the CDR3 DNA reads TGCGCCAGCAGCCTAGCGGGGGGGACAAACTCCTACGAGCAGTACTTC.

This clonotype has a count of ten or more. The gene calls are TRBV4-2 and TRBJ1-2; maybe TRBD1 (5 bases). CDR3 size: 15 residues. V was pared by 4 bases and J by 3 bases, with 15 bases between. Germline V lookup: CDR1 LGHNA, CDR2 YNFKEQ. The CDR3 reads CASSPQTGTHYGYTF. Here the CDR3 DNA reads TGTGCCAGCAGCCCCCAGACCGGGACTCACTATGGCTACACCTTC.

There are many counts of this clonotype. The V call is TRBV7-9, the J call TRBJ2-3; D unresolved. This CDR3 is built from 13 residues. Germline V CDR1 and CDR2: SEHNR, FQNEAQ (reference sequence). V lost 9 bases and J 5 bases, leaving 15 bases between the germline ends. Here the CDR3 DNA reads TGTGCCAGTACAGACCCCCCGGGAGATACGCAGTATTTT. It codes for CASTDPPGDTQYF. The whole variable domain, filled in from reference TRBV7-9 and TRBJ2-3, reads DTGVSQNPRHKITKRGQNVTFRCDPISEHNRLYWYRQTLGQGPEFLTYFQNEAQLEKSRLLSDRFSAERPKGSFSTLEIQRTEQGDSAMYLCASTDPPGDTQYFGPGTRLTVL.